These 28 T cell receptor beta chains were all obtained from the same sample, sequenced in a study of blood T cell repertoires in COVID-19 (TCRdb year 2020). Library generation was performed with the immunoSEQ multiplex PCR assay. TCRdb limited this immuneACCESS table to in-frame rearrangements with V and J called. A share of clones is missing; checked studies link under half to unresolved V genes, and the rest is unexplained. A total of more than 300,000 clones appear in this sample, about nine tenths of them only once. About 7.3% of the sample goes to the ten largest clones. What was sequenced was peripheral blood. The receptors shown here come from a woman in her 70s with COVID-19, enrolled during active disease.

The chain joins TRBV27 to TRBJ1-5; the D is unclear. Germline V gene sequence: CDR1 MNHEY, CDR2 SMNVEV (reference sequence). V lost 8 bases to trimming and J lost 6 bases, with 14 bases between them. The CDR3 extends over 13 amino acids. Here the CDR3 reads CASSAGRSQPQHF. The CDR3 nucleotides are TGTGCCAGCTCCGCAGGAAGAAGTCAGCCCCAGCATTTT.

The chain employs TRBV18 and TRBJ2-5, with 9 bases lining up with TRBD1. Germline assignment: CDR1 KGHSH and CDR2 LQKENI. The CDR3 contains 14 residues. With 5 bases clipped from V and 3 bases from J, the junction kept 4 bases outside the gene matches. The CDR3 loop is CASSTGTGKETQYF. The CDR3 bases are TGTGCCAGCTCAACCGGGACAGGGAAAGAGACCCAGTACTTC.

This clone was observed once. The chain couples TRBV4-1 to TRBJ2-2, with D possibly TRBD1 on 7 matching bases. The germline gives CDR1 MGHRA, CDR2 YSYEKL. V was pared by 3 bases and J by 1 base, with 12 bases between. The CDR3 has 16 residues. CDR3 amino acids: CASSHPGGLNTGELFF. In DNA, the CDR3 is TGCGCCAGCAGCCACCCAGGGGGGTTGAACACCGGGGAGCTGTTTTTT.

The chain is built from TRBV6-2 or TRBV6-3 and TRBJ2-1; tentative D call: TRBD2 (5 bases). Trimming removed 2 bases from V and 4 bases from J, with 12 bases in between. This CDR3 is 15 amino acids long. Germline V gives CDR1 MNHEY, CDR2 SVGEGT. The CDR3 coding sequence is TGTGCCAGCAGTTACCCCAAGGGAGCATACAATGAGCAGTTCTTC. It yields the protein CASSYPKGAYNEQFF.

The gene calls are TRBV18 and TRBJ1-2, with D possibly being TRBD1 (5 bases). V lost 2 bases to trimming and J lost 13 bases, with 20 bases between them. The CDR3 runs to 14 residues. Germline V gene sequence: CDR1 KGHSH, CDR2 LQKENI. The CDR3: CASSPSEGLPPGTF. CDR3 nucleotide sequence: TGTGCCAGCTCACCAAGTGAGGGACTACCACCGGGCACCTTC.

Concerning this clone itself: The sample carries other DNA sequences with the same CDR3. V gene TRBV19 combines with J gene TRBJ2-2; tentative D call: TRBD2 (5 bases). CDR1 is LNHDA, CDR2 SQIVND, per germline (reference sequence). The V end was cut by 1 base, the J end by 7 bases, with 7 bases between. CDR3 length: 13 residues. CDR3 coding DNA: TGTGCCAGTAGTATAGCGGGGAACGGGGAGCTGTTTTTT. It specifies CASSIAGNGELFF.

CDR3 nucleotide sequence: TGTGCCTGGAGTATCCAGGGGGCTGGGGAGCTGTTTTTT. Translation gives CAWSIQGAGELFF. The chain joins TRBV30 to TRBJ2-2, with TRBD1 matching over 8 bases. Looked up from germline, CDR1 is GTSNPN and CDR2 is SVGIG (reference sequence). CDR3 size: 13 residues. The V segment lost 2 bases and the J segment 8 bases; nucleotides outside the gene matches: 4.

This chain joins TRBV19 and TRBJ1-2; D is ambiguous. The CDR3 consists of 18 residues. The V and J ends lost 3 bases and 1 base respectively, with 21 bases between them. From germline, CDR1 is LNHDA and CDR2 SQIVND (reference sequence). Written as DNA, the CDR3 is TGTGCCAGTAGTATTCATATATCCGCAGGTTGGCTTAACTATGGCTACACCTTC. Its protein product is CASSIHISAGWLNYGYTF.

The chain couples TRBV1 to TRBJ2-5; the table's D gene call, TRBD2, was not cross checked with the DNA. TRBV1 is a pseudogene segment. This CDR3 is built from 14 residues. The CDR3 DNA reads TGCACCAGCAGCCTTAGACTAGCGGGGAAGACCCAGTACTTC. It translates to CTSSLRLAGKTQYF.

The DNA of the CDR3 is TGCGCCAGCAGCTTGGACGGGAAGGCTGGGGCCAACGTCCTGACTTTC. This codes for CASSLDGKAGANVLTF. The genes are TRBV5-1 and TRBJ2-6; a weak D match, TRBD2 (5 bases). The CDR3 sequence is 16 residues long. Germline lookup yields CDR1 SGHRS and CDR2 YFSETQ. The V and J ends lost 0 bases and 2 bases respectively, with 9 bases between them. The whole variable domain, remainder taken from reference TRBV5-1 and TRBJ2-6, is KAGVTQTPRYLIKTRGQQVTLSCSPISGHRSVSWYQQTPGQGLQFLFEYFSETQRNKGNFPGRFSGRQFSNSRSEMNVSTLELGDSALYLCASSLDGKAGANVLTFGAGSRLTVL.

This chain links TRBV19 with TRBJ2-1, with D hard to call. Germline-derived CDR1 and CDR2 are LNHDA and SQIVND (reference sequence). This CDR3 contains 12 residues. Trimming cost V 5 bases and J 5 bases, with 7 bases left between them. CDR3 protein: CASSPVNNEQFF. DNA of the CDR3: TGTGCCAGTAGTCCCGTAAACAATGAGCAGTTCTTC.

The chain links TRBV12-3 or TRBV12-4 to TRBJ1-2, with 7 bases fitting TRBD1. The ends lost 4 bases at V and 7 bases at J; junction bases unmatched: 6. The CDR3 sequence is 13 residues long. CDR3 in amino acids: CASSSTGLGGYTF. In nucleotides, the CDR3 is TGTGCCAGCAGTTCGACAGGGTTGGGTGGCTACACCTTC.

The chain has TRBV19 and TRBJ1-5, with unresolved D. The V end lost 0 bases, the J end lost 0 bases, and 18 bases lay between the germline ends. Germline V lookup: CDR1 LNHDA, CDR2 SQIVND (reference sequence). The CDR3 loop spans 19 amino acids. CDR3 in amino acids: CASSIDGIELWDSNQPQHF. CDR3 DNA sequence: TGTGCCAGTAGTATAGACGGGATAGAACTATGGGATAGCAATCAGCCCCAGCATTTT.

The chain has TRBV27 and TRBJ2-5; 7 bases line up with TRBD2. With V trimmed by 2 bases and J by 3 bases, 6 bases remained unmatched. Germline CDR1 reads MNHEY; CDR2 reads SMNVEV (reference sequence). CDR3 length: 15 amino acids. In DNA, the CDR3 is TGTGCCAGCAGTTTAGCGGGTGCGGGGGAAGAGACCCAGTACTTC. Translating gives CASSLAGAGEETQYF.

The V call is TRBV5-5, the J call TRBJ1-3; the match to TRBD1 covers 8 bases. This CDR3 region has 15 residues. The V gene's germline CDR1 is SGHKS and CDR2 YYEKEE (reference sequence). Trimming removed 4 bases from V and 4 bases from J; junction bases left unmatched: 7. CDR3 DNA sequence: TGTGCCAGCAGCATCGACAGGGGAGCCGGAAACACCATATATTTT. This encodes CASSIDRGAGNTIYF.

This chain joins TRBV6-5 and TRBJ2-7; D uncertain. Germline CDR1 MNHEY, CDR2 SVGAGI. With 7 bases removed from V and 1 base from J, the gap between germline ends came to 5 bases. The CDR3 totals 11 residues. CDR3 protein: CASTKSYEQYF. In DNA form, the CDR3 reads TGTGCCAGCACAAAATCCTACGAGCAGTACTTC.

This clone was detected only a few times. Within the sample, other DNA sequences also encode this same CDR3. V and J are TRBV24-1 and TRBJ2-1; perhaps TRBD1 as D (5 bases). This CDR3 comprises 12 residues. V was clipped by 6 bases and J by 4 bases, with 6 bases between them. CDR1 and CDR2 from the germline V gene are KGHDR and SFDVKD. The CDR3 sequence: CATSQGYNEQFF. The CDR3 region has the DNA TGTGCCACCAGTCAGGGATACAATGAGCAGTTCTTC.

Details on this clone: The same CDR3 arises from other DNA sequences in this sample as well. This sequence joins TRBV7-3 and TRBJ2-3; D uncertain. Between the trimmed V and J ends, which lost 5 bases and 0 bases, there was a span of 3 bases. Germline-derived CDR1 and CDR2 are SGHTA and FQGTGA. The CDR3 is 12 amino acids. As DNA, the CDR3 is TGTGCCAGCAGCCCTAGCACAGATACGCAGTATTTT. This codes for CASSPSTDTQYF.

This clone was seen a few times. CDR3 DNA sequence: TGTGCCAGCAGCTTCCGGGACACCGGACAAAGCTATGGCTACACCTTC. Its protein is CASSFRDTGQSYGYTF. The chain is built from TRBV3-1 (or the pseudogene TRBV3-2) and TRBJ1-2, with D maybe TRBD1 (6 bases). Trimming took off 5 bases at V and 4 bases at J, with 20 bases between the two ends. CDR3 length: 16 amino acids. CDR1 is LGHDT and CDR2 is YNNKEL in the germline V gene (reference sequence).

About this clone: At one of its ends the junction is not consistent with the germline gene, which may arise from a read error. Other nucleotide sequences from this sample produce the same CDR3. The chain combines TRBV5-1 with TRBJ1-2; D call uncertain. This CDR3 is built from 14 residues. Germline CDR1 reads SGHRS; CDR2 reads YFSETQ. Here the CDR3 DNA reads TGCGCCAGCAGCTTGTCCGGAGCTAATTATGGCTACACCTTC. Its translation: CASSLSGANYGYTF.

This chain links TRBV9 with TRBJ2-5, with 9 bases lining up with TRBD1. V was clipped by 3 bases and J by 3 bases; unmatched bases: 12. The CDR3 sequence is 17 residues long. Germline V gives CDR1 SGDLS, CDR2 YYNGEE. The CDR3 nucleotides read TGTGCCAGCAGCGCGCACAGGGGGCGCCTTGAAGAAGAGACCCAGTACTTC. Its translation: CASSAHRGRLEEETQYF.

This chain links TRBV7-2 with TRBJ1-5, with 11 nucleotides matching TRBD1. Germline V gene data show CDR1 as SGHTA and CDR2 as FQGNSA. The junction had 7 bases not matched to a gene; V was cut back by 5 bases and J by 7 bases. The CDR3 runs 15 residues. CDR3 coding DNA: TGTGCCAGCAGCCCCGGGACAGGGGGTGAACAGCCCCAGCATTTT. Translating it yields CASSPGTGGEQPQHF.

The CDR3 sequence: CASSPSYSTGVVANYGYTF. CDR3 nucleotides: TGTGCCAGCAGTCCCTCCTACTCGACAGGGGTCGTAGCTAACTATGGCTACACCTTC. The chain links TRBV28 to TRBJ1-2, with 8 bases fitting TRBD1. CDR3 size: 19 residues. Germline lookup yields CDR1 MDHEN and CDR2 SYDVKM. J lost 0 bases, V lost 5 bases, and 17 bases had no gene match.

This chain joins TRBV2 and TRBJ1-1, with a tentative D call TRBD1 (5 bases). The CDR3 is 15 residues long. Deletions cut 0 bases from V and 1 base from J, with 9 bases between. Germline CDR1 SNHLY, CDR2 FYNNEI. The CDR3 sequence is CASSEAQQENTEAFF. The CDR3 coding sequence is TGTGCCAGCAGTGAAGCGCAACAGGAGAACACTGAAGCTTTCTTT. The full variable domain, its missing parts supplied by reference TRBV2 and TRBJ1-1, is EPEVTQTPSHQVTQMGQEVILRCVPISNHLYFYWYRQILGQKVEFLVSFYNNEISEKSEIFDDQFSVERPDGSNFTLKIRSTKLEDSAMYFCASSEAQQENTEAFFGQGTRLTVV.

V is TRBV5-4 and J is TRBJ1-4; D is unresolved. V was trimmed by 4 bases and J by 0 bases, leaving 7 bases between them. From germline, CDR1 is SGHNT and CDR2 YYREEE (reference sequence). The CDR3 contains 14 residues. The CDR3 sequence is CASSRSSTNEKLFF. The CDR3 coding sequence is TGTGCCAGCAGCCGGTCCTCAACTAATGAAAAACTGTTTTTT. The variable domain in full, with the rest retrieved from reference TRBV5-4 and TRBJ1-4, is ETGVTQSPTHLIKTRGQQVTLRCSSQSGHNTVSWYQQALGQGPQFIFQYYREEENGRGNFPPRFSGLQFPNYSSELNVNALELDDSALYLCASSRSSTNEKLFFGSGTQLSVL.

The chain combines TRBV21-1 with TRBJ1-6; the DNA was not compared with TRBD1, the D call given in the table. TRBV21-1 is assigned pseudogene status. There are 16 residues in the CDR3. DNA for the CDR3: TGTGCCAGCAGCAAAGGGAGAGGGACAGAGAATTCACCCCTCCACTTT. Protein: CASSKGRGTENSPLHF.

The genes are TRBV9 and TRBJ1-5, with a possible D match to TRBD1 (5 bases). The germline V gene has CDR1 SGDLS and CDR2 YYNGEE. The CDR3 is 15 residues long. V was shortened by 3 bases and J by 4 bases, with 14 bases between the two germline ends. The CDR3 sequence is CASSASDSSNQPQHF. The DNA of the CDR3 is TGTGCCAGCAGCGCGTCAGACAGCTCTAATCAGCCCCAGCATTTT.

The V gene is TRBV12-3 or TRBV12-4, the J gene TRBJ2-1; the match to TRBD1 covers 8 bases. The CDR3 extends over 13 amino acids. V dropped 7 bases and J dropped 11; count of bases not matched to a gene: 10. The DNA of the CDR3 is TGTGCCAGCATTGCAGGACAGGGCGGCCAGCAGTTCTTC. It specifies CASIAGQGGQQFF.